This entry features one T cell receptor (beta chain) sequence. Its antigen remains unidentified. The data belong to a study of vaccination and CD4 T cells after COVID-19. For the study at large: Convalescent patients gave post-COVID blood a median about 100 days post-diagnosis, range 35 to 161. In culture, cells were exposed to overlapping spike peptides from SARS-CoV-2, HCoV-NL63, HCoV-OC43 and HCoV-229E.

The germline gives CDR1 MNHNS, CDR2 SASEGT. This CDR3 spans 15 amino acids. The V end lost 6 bases, the J end lost 2 bases, and 17 bases lay between the germline ends. Treatment specified: approximately nine-day PBMC culture with coronavirus spike peptide pools or control peptides (ViraFEST assay). IL-2 at roughly 9.6 IU/ml and peptide pools at 8.5 to 10 ug/ml were added to PBMCs cultured at over 1.5 million per well. Researchers used the Oncomine TCR Beta short-read assay to sequence DNA from cultured CD4+ T cells. Investigators obtained genomic DNA by extraction from cultured CD4+ T cells. TCRdb re-analysed the PCR reads in MiXCR, keeping a single row per CDR3 protein. The sample has 7,500 to 9,500 distinct CDR3 sequences; roughly three fifths are singletons.

This chain connects TRBV6-1 to TRBJ2-7; D is perhaps TRBD1 (8 bases). The receptor was isolated from a human donor who had recovered from COVID-19. The sequenced material came from CD4+ T cells from blood, cultured in vitro. CDR3 in DNA: TGTGCCAGCAGAGACACAGGGGGGGGGACCTACGAGCAGTACTTC. Its translation: CASRDTGGGTYEQYF.